Here is one T cell receptor beta chain with its context. Its antigen is still unknown. V was trimmed by 3 bases and J by 2 bases, leaving 13 bases between them. CDR1 GTSNPN and CDR2 SVGIG come from the germline V gene (reference sequence). This CDR3 region has 15 residues. The data stem from a study of vaccination effects on CD4 cells after COVID-19. Study in general: Two convalescent patients provided samples 16 days and one week prevaccination. General study points: By a late point after vaccination, infection- and vaccine-induced clones had shrunk markedly through clonal contraction. Convalescent patients were scarce in the study, and it lacked early post-infection timepoints.

Method: immunoSEQ multiplex PCR; TCRdb's copy keeps in-frame clones and lacks some. This table has around 50,000 clones, more than 65% appearing once. Before any sequencing was done, the ViraFEST assay used viral peptide pools to expand antigen-specific CD4+ T cells. It was after nine to eleven days of culture that CD4+ T cells were isolated. Documented for the person is a PCR-confirmed SARS-CoV-2 infection occurring between March and December 2020. On day 3 and again on day 7, half the medium was replaced with IL-2 medium. The material was CD4+ T cells from PBMCs cultured with HIV peptides, obtained before COVID-19 vaccination. Documented subset: HIV-1 Nef peptide pool negative control/reference culture. The sequence was obtained from a human donor who had a prior SARS-CoV-2 infection. The genes are TRBV30 and TRBJ1-4; D possibly corresponds to TRBD1 (6 bases). The CDR3 nucleotides are TGTGCCTGGAGGCCGAGGGGGACTACTAATGAAAAACTGTTTTTT. It codes for CAWRPRGTTNEKLFF.